Below, 10 T cell receptor beta chains from the same sample are listed, as sequenced in a study of blood T cell repertoires in COVID-19. TCRdb keeps only in-frame clones here, not all; method: immunoSEQ multiplex PCR. This table has approximately 360,000 clones, roughly 90% appearing once. Sequenced input: peripheral blood. These receptors all come from a man in his forties with acute or convalescent COVID-19.

The CDR3 sequence: CASSFQGRETQYF. Here the CDR3 DNA reads TGTGCCAGCAGTTTTCAGGGTCGAGAGACCCAGTACTTC. This sequence joins TRBV27 and TRBJ2-5; D is possibly TRBD1 (5 bases). V was pared by 3 bases and J by 4 bases, with 9 bases between. Per the germline V gene, CDR1 is MNHEY and CDR2 is SMNVEV (reference sequence). CDR3 size: 13 residues.

The chain employs TRBV5-4 and TRBJ1-1, with 8 positions matching TRBD1. V shed 4 bases, J shed 5 bases, and the junction held 7 bases outside the gene matches. Germline lookup yields CDR1 SGHNT and CDR2 YYREEE (reference sequence). This CDR3 is built from 14 residues. CDR3 nucleotides: TGTGCCAGCAGCACCAGACAGGGGCGGACTGAAGCTTTCTTT. Protein product: CASSTRQGRTEAFF.

This rearrangement joins TRBV6-2 or TRBV6-3 to TRBJ1-3; D remains unclear. V was shortened by 2 bases and J by 7 bases, with 9 bases between the two germline ends. Germline V CDR1 and CDR2: MNHEY, SVGEGT. The CDR3 loop spans 13 amino acids. The CDR3, as DNA: TGTGCCAGCAGTTACACCTCCGGGAACACCATATATTTT. It yields the protein CASSYTSGNTIYF.

This chain connects TRBV18 to TRBJ2-7, with TRBD1 matching 9 bases. The V segment lost 4 bases and the J segment 4 bases; nucleotides outside the gene matches: 5. From germline, CDR1 is KGHSH and CDR2 LQKENI. The CDR3 sequence is 14 residues long. CDR3 protein: CASSLGQGWYEQYF. The DNA for the CDR3 is TGTGCCAGCTCACTAGGACAGGGGTGGTACGAGCAGTACTTC.

The chain carries TRBV6-5 and TRBJ2-5; TRBD1 might be the D (6 bases). CDR1 and CDR2 from the germline V gene are MNHEY and SVGAGI. Trimming left V 7 bases short and J 5 bases short, with 17 bases between. This CDR3 is 14 amino acids long. CDR3: CASNGQSRRETQYF. In DNA, the CDR3 is TGTGCCAGCAACGGACAGTCCCGCAGGGAGACCCAGTACTTC.

This clone appeared a few times. The chain couples TRBV6-5 to TRBJ1-2; a weak D match, TRBD1 (6 bases). This CDR3 has 15 amino acids. The germline gives CDR1 MNHEY, CDR2 SVGAGI. The V end was cut by 4 bases, the J end by 4 bases, with 16 bases between. DNA of the CDR3: TGTGCCAGCAGTTCTCGACCCGGGACAATCTATGGCTACACCTTC. This translates into CASSSRPGTIYGYTF.

The genes are TRBV9 and TRBJ2-3; 10 nucleotides align to TRBD2. CDR1 is SGDLS and CDR2 is YYNGEE in the germline V gene. This CDR3 region has 20 residues. V lost 3 bases to trimming and J lost 0 bases; unmatched junction nucleotides: 16. The CDR3 is CASSGEEPGLASSSTDTQYF. The DNA for the CDR3 is TGTGCCAGCAGCGGAGAGGAACCGGGACTAGCGAGTTCTAGCACAGATACGCAGTATTTT.

The rearrangement joins TRBV11-2 to TRBJ1-6; 7 bases align to TRBD1. This CDR3 region has 17 residues. Germline trimming cut 1 base from V and 0 bases from J; bases unmatched to any gene: 3. Germline CDR1 is SGHAT and CDR2 is FQNNGV. The CDR3 DNA reads TGTGCCAGCAGCTTAGGGACAGGTAGCTCCTATAATTCACCCCTCCACTTT. Its protein is CASSLGTGSSYNSPLHF.

This chain joins TRBV7-9 and TRBJ2-2, with TRBD1 matching over 9 bases. CDR1 is SEHNR and CDR2 is FQNEAQ in the germline V gene (reference sequence). This CDR3 contains 16 residues. Trimming at V came to 8 bases and at J to 5 bases, leaving 12 bases not matched to a gene. The chain's CDR3 is CASVSRRTGATGELFF. CDR3 sequence (DNA): TGTGCCAGCGTTTCACGAAGGACAGGGGCGACCGGGGAGCTGTTTTTT.

This clone was counted at least ten times. The chain combines TRBV19 with TRBJ1-6; D unclear. The CDR3 totals 14 residues. Germline V lookup: CDR1 LNHDA, CDR2 SQIVND (reference sequence). V was cut by 6 bases and J by 3 bases, with 9 bases left in between. The CDR3: CASRSGNYNSPLHF. For the CDR3, the DNA is TGTGCCAGTAGATCGGGGAACTATAATTCACCCCTCCACTTT.